This TCR beta chain was captured by sequencing in a study of CD8 T cells in ankylosing spondylitis (dated by TCRdb to about 2017). Regarding the study in general: The study set out to find disease-linked TCR variants by profiling T cell receptor beta repertoires in ankylosing spondylitis patients and healthy donors. In total, the full study cohort was made up of 95 to 110 healthy donors and roughly 27 ankylosing spondylitis patients. Peripheral blood samples were taken, and synovial fluid was additionally collected from ankylosing spondylitis patients. Study-wide conclusions, independent of this receptor: A CD8+ phenotype was shown by the disease-linked clones, which were found at relatively low frequencies in peripheral blood. Some motif variants were previously reported in synovial fluid and blood of reactive arthritis patients, suggesting common disease-initiation mechanisms. Blood from ankylosing spondylitis patients appeared to be characterized by a TCR beta motif composed of 7 to 9 highly homologous amino acid variants. The disease-linked clones were reported to be significantly enriched in matched synovial fluid samples from ankylosing spondylitis patients.

Sequenced using an Illumina HiSeq 2500. TCR beta libraries were prepared by quantitative 5'-RACE with molecular barcodes. The source study handled its data this way. Disease-linked TCR variants were identified with a new computational method built on a probabilistic model of VDJ rearrangement. TCRdb redid the processing of the public reads, applying fastp at Q25 and MiXCR, and retained in-frame beta chains. Rows with a matching CDR3 protein are joined into one entry that keeps the most common DNA and genes. The V and J calls, along with clone size, are taken from TCRdb and not from the paper's own processing. Across this sample there are around 480,000 distinct CDR3 sequences, with about a sixth seen only once. The ten most abundant clones make up about 0.94% of the sample. On this clonotype: No antigen is known for it. No much larger clonotype is one base removed from it; base qualities were not supplied.

Including cysteine and phenylalanine, the CDR3 has 15 amino acids. Just the 45-base CDR3 DNA is kept, in frame starting at base 1. The CDR1 and CDR2 encoded by the germline V gene are SGHDT and YYEEEE. Trimming takes 1 base off V and 3 bases off J; junction bases not matched to a gene: 7. The receptor was derived from a male donor with ankylosing spondylitis. The chain employs TRBV5-6 and TRBJ2-7, with 7 central nucleotides matching TRBD1. Specimen: blood, either unsorted or a sorted T cell fraction (not recorded which). DNA sequence: TGTGCCAGCAGCTTGTATACAGGGGTGATCTACGAGCAGTACTTC. Translated, it gives CASSLYTGVIYEQYF.